These 20 T cell receptor beta chains share one sample of origin, sequenced in a study of identical twins. TCRdb recomputed calls from the 5' RACE reads with MiXCR, one row per CDR3 protein. The sample consists of around 690,000 distinct CDR3 sequences, around 20% of them appearing once. These sequences were also reported in another study, on T cells expressing NK-cell markers.

Material: PBMCs. These receptors were taken from a young woman in good health.

This clonotype was seen only a few times. The rearrangement links TRBV12-3 or TRBV12-4 to TRBJ2-7; 11 bases match TRBD1. This CDR3 has 16 amino acids. Trimming at V came to 5 bases and at J to 7 bases, leaving 13 bases not matched to a gene. CDR3 sequence reads: CASSTRPGQGAREQYF. Here the CDR3 DNA reads TGTGCCAGCAGTACCCGCCCCGGACAGGGGGCGCGGGAGCAGTACTTC.

CDR3 sequence reads: CSAAGGFTEQFF. In DNA form, the CDR3 reads TGCAGTGCTGCGGGGGGGTTCACTGAGCAGTTCTTC. The rearrangement uses TRBV20-1 and TRBJ2-1; 9 nucleotides match TRBD2. The CDR3 consists of 12 residues. With 5 bases clipped from V and 9 bases from J, the junction kept 5 bases outside the gene matches. In germline, CDR1 is DFQATT, CDR2 SNEGSKA (reference sequence).

The chain employs TRBV9 and TRBJ2-1; TRBD2 aligns across 8 bases. The CDR3 is made up of 16 amino acids. The germline gives CDR1 SGDLS, CDR2 YYNGEE. Trimming took 5 bases from V and 6 from J; bases not matched to a gene: 13. CDR3 in DNA: TGTGCCAGCAGTGCCGCCTTGAGCGGGGGCTTCAATGAGCAGTTCTTC. This gives the protein CASSAALSGGFNEQFF. The full variable domain, its missing parts supplied by reference TRBV9 and TRBJ2-1, is DSGVTQTPKHLITATGQRVTLRCSPRSGDLSVYWYQQSLDQGLQFLIQYYNGEERAKGNILERFSAQQFPDLHSELNLSSLELGDSALYFCASSAALSGGFNEQFFGPGTRLTVL.

There are a few counts of this clonotype. The chain links TRBV7-3 to TRBJ1-1; D might be TRBD1 (6 bases). V gave up 1 base and J gave up 0 bases, with 12 bases separating them. The CDR3 contains 16 residues. Germline CDR1 SGHTA, CDR2 FQGTGA. CDR3: CASSLMGGGMNTEAFF. The CDR3 DNA reads as TGTGCCAGCAGCTTAATGGGCGGGGGCATGAACACTGAAGCTTTCTTT.

The chain joins TRBV10-2 to TRBJ2-5, with D unclear. The ends were cut back, 10 bases at V and 5 bases at J, with 14 bases in the middle. Germline V CDR1 and CDR2: WSHSY, SAAADI. The CDR3 loop spans 12 amino acids. The CDR3 DNA sequence: TGCGCCACCCCCCAAACGATTGAGACCCAGTACTTC. Protein: CATPQTIETQYF.

The V and J genes are TRBV20-1 and TRBJ2-1, with 11 positions matching TRBD2. The CDR3 is made up of 14 amino acids. V lost 5 bases to trimming and J lost 5 bases; unmatched junction nucleotides: 5. CDR1 is DFQATT, CDR2 SNEGSKA, per germline (reference sequence). Here the CDR3 DNA reads TGCAGTGCTCGTCTAGCGGGAGGTAACAATGAGCAGTTCTTC. Its translation is CSARLAGGNNEQFF.

J is TRBJ2-3 and V is TRBV20-1; D unclear. This CDR3 has 14 amino acids. Per the germline V gene, CDR1 is DFQATT and CDR2 is SNEGSKA (reference sequence). The V gene lost 5 bases and the J gene lost 1 base, with 13 bases spanning the gap. The DNA of the CDR3 is TGCAGTGCTCCCCCGAGGACCCGCACAGATACGCAGTATTTT. Translated, it gives CSAPPRTRTDTQYF.

The sample holds a few counts of this clonotype. The chain combines TRBV12-3 or TRBV12-4 with TRBJ1-4; D ambiguous. The length of the CDR3 is 16 residues. V lost 2 bases to trimming and J lost 3 bases, with 13 bases between them. The CDR3 nucleotides read TGTGCCAGCAGTTTAAGGCACGCGGCCTCTAATGAAAAACTGTTTTTT. Translation gives CASSLRHAASNEKLFF.

This clonotype was recorded a few times. The gene calls are TRBV12-3 or TRBV12-4 and TRBJ1-1; no clear D. Trimming cost V 6 bases and J 8 bases, with 10 bases left between them. This CDR3 comprises 11 residues. The CDR3: CASSFVGEAFF. The DNA for the CDR3 is TGTGCCAGCAGCTTTGTAGGAGAAGCTTTCTTT.

The chain joins TRBV7-2 to TRBJ2-7; D uncertain. The V gene lost 1 base and the J gene lost 0 bases, with 10 bases spanning the gap. Germline V gene data show CDR1 as SGHTA and CDR2 as FQGNSA. The CDR3 is 15 amino acids. The CDR3 spells CASSLESRSSYEQYF. CDR3 sequence (DNA): TGTGCCAGCAGCTTAGAAAGCAGGAGCTCCTACGAGCAGTACTTC.

The V call is TRBV4-3, the J call TRBJ2-1; D is uncertain. Germline V gene data show CDR1 as LGHNA and CDR2 as YSLEER. This CDR3 comprises 13 residues. V was clipped by 1 base and J by 5 bases, with 6 bases between them. The CDR3 reads CASSQGHNNEQFF. For the CDR3, the DNA is TGCGCCAGCAGCCAAGGGCATAACAATGAGCAGTTCTTC.

The chain links TRBV20-1 to TRBJ2-7; 11 positions match TRBD2. Germline V CDR1 and CDR2: DFQATT, SNEGSKA (reference sequence). The CDR3 runs to 14 residues. J gave up 4 bases and V 5 bases, and 7 bases lay outside the gene matches. CDR3 nucleotides: TGCAGTGCTCAACTAGCGGGGGTTCAATACGAGCAGTACTTC. Encoded protein: CSAQLAGVQYEQYF.

Here the CDR3 DNA reads TGTGCCAGCAGTTACTATCCACAGGGGAGATCCGAGCAGTACTTC. Amino acid sequence: CASSYYPQGRSEQYF. J is TRBJ2-7 and V is TRBV6-5; 7 bases line up with TRBD1. V shed 1 base, J shed 6 bases, and the junction held 9 bases outside the gene matches. CDR3 length equals 15 residues. Germline lookup yields CDR1 MNHEY and CDR2 SVGAGI.

The sample holds a few counts of this clonotype. CDR3 nucleotide sequence: TGTGCCATCAGTAACCCCCACAGGGGGGCTTGGACCGGGGAGCTGTTTTTT. Translated: CAISNPHRGAWTGELFF. This sequence joins TRBV10-3 and TRBJ2-2, with 8 bases fitting TRBD1. CDR3 length: 17 residues. Germline trimming cut 5 bases from V and 5 bases from J; bases unmatched to any gene: 13. The V gene's germline CDR1 is ENHRY and CDR2 SYGVKD.

This clonotype showed up many times. CDR3 region: CASSFGPDLNYGYTF. CDR3 in DNA: TGTGCCAGCAGCTTCGGACCGGACCTTAACTATGGCTACACCTTC. The chain links TRBV5-5 to TRBJ1-2; no firm D call. Deletions cut 2 bases from V and 1 base from J, with 12 bases between. The CDR3 is 15 amino acids. From germline, CDR1 is SGHKS and CDR2 YYEKEE (reference sequence).

This chain uses TRBV20-1 with TRBJ2-1; 11 bases agree with TRBD2. The CDR3 is 14 amino acids. Germline loops: CDR1 DFQATT, CDR2 SNEGSKA (reference sequence). V was pared by 5 bases and J by 4 bases, with 4 bases of the junction left unmatched. In DNA, the CDR3 is TGCAGTGCTCTAGCGGGAGGCTTTTACAATGAGCAGTTCTTC. This sequence encodes CSALAGGFYNEQFF.

A few counts support this clonotype. The chain combines TRBV29-1 with TRBJ1-5; D call uncertain. CDR3 length equals 14 residues. V gave up 5 bases and J gave up 4 bases, with 15 bases separating them. Germline V gene data show CDR1 as SQVTM and CDR2 as ANQGSEA. The DNA for the CDR3 is TGCAGCGTTTTGGAAGATCAGGTGAATCAGCCCCAGCATTTT. Its translation is CSVLEDQVNQPQHF.

The J gene is TRBJ1-1, the V gene TRBV20-1; the D gene is possibly TRBD1 (5 bases). Germline V lookup: CDR1 DFQATT, CDR2 SNEGSKA (reference sequence). Deletions cut 0 bases from V and 2 bases from J, with 10 bases between. The CDR3 contains 14 residues. The DNA for the CDR3 is TGCAGTGCTAGAGAGGGGGGACCTAACACTGAAGCTTTCTTT. Its translation is CSAREGGPNTEAFF.

This clonotype appeared a few times. The chain uses TRBV27 and TRBJ2-7; D might be TRBD1 or TRBD2, each matching 5 bases. The length of the CDR3 is 13 residues. The V end was cut by 0 bases, the J end by 6 bases, with 9 bases between. Germline CDR1 and CDR2: MNHEY and SMNVEV (reference sequence). The CDR3 here is CASSLSGTSEQYF. In nucleotides, the CDR3 is TGTGCCAGCAGTTTATCTGGGACGTCCGAGCAGTACTTC.

This clonotype came up once. The V call is TRBV7-2, the J call TRBJ2-4, with 14 bases matching TRBD2. This CDR3 contains 16 residues. CDR1 SGHTA and CDR2 FQGNSA come from the germline V gene. V lost 5 bases, J lost 8 bases, and 8 bases stayed unmatched. In nucleotides, the CDR3 is TGTGCCAGCAGCGCCAGACTAGCGGGAGGGTGGCACATTCAGTACTTC. Its protein product is CASSARLAGGWHIQYF.